This T cell receptor (beta chain) was identified during a study of cytomegalovirus exposure and HLA in healthy donors. Whole-study context: When 398 donors were genotyped, just over 80% of them were found to fall in the Caucasian-associated ancestry cluster. Study-wide results and caveats: Prior analysis indicated that the majority of TCR beta V segments exhibited productivity approximately 87% or approximately 30% of the time. Accounts indicate the classifier identified cytomegalovirus status with strong specificity and sensitivity. Certain sequence variants were highly shared and formed a cluster, and this cluster was likely a sequencing artifact.

The CDR3 has 16 amino acids. V dropped 0 bases and J dropped 4 bases, with 14 bases sitting between them. The germline V gene has CDR1 SGHRS and CDR2 YFSETQ. As regards this clone: What it binds is not known.

PCR was performed using 60 Vbeta and 13 Jbeta primers. Using immunoSEQ multiplex PCR, the repertoire was profiled, and TCRdb retains in-frame clones only, with some absent. The sample includes roughly 200,000 clones, 70% to 80% of them seen just once. This clonotype originated in a young woman in good health and CMV-seronegative. The sample comprised PBMCs. The chain recombines TRBV5-1 with TRBJ2-1; possible D gene TRBD2, 6 bases. Here the CDR3 reads CASSLDPGVGYNEQFF. CDR3 nucleotides: TGCGCCAGCAGCTTGGACCCGGGAGTGGGTTACAATGAGCAGTTCTTC.